Below are 13 T cell receptor beta chains sequenced from a single sample in a study of OX40 agonist ivuxolimab in advanced cancers. Some clones are missing from TCRdb's copy, which holds only in-frame ones; the method was immunoSEQ multiplex PCR. There are tens of thousands of clones in the sample; about 91% occur only once, and under 2% lies in the top ten. Here the sequenced sample was CD4+ or CD8+ T cells sorted from blood, taken in a trial of the OX40 agonist ivuxolimab. The source of these receptors is an adult with an advanced solid tumor such as melanoma, head and neck, liver or kidney cancer.

V gene TRBV4-3 combines with J gene TRBJ1-6; no firm D call. The CDR3 totals 13 residues. CDR1 LGHNA and CDR2 YSLEER come from the germline V gene. V was shortened by 0 bases and J by 8 bases, with 5 bases between the two germline ends. The CDR3 bases are TGCGCCAGCAGCCAAGAAACCGATTCACCCCTCCACTTT. Translated: CASSQETDSPLHF.

This sequence joins TRBV30 and TRBJ1-4; 7 positions agree with TRBD1. CDR3 length: 16 amino acids. Germline V gene data show CDR1 as GTSNPN and CDR2 as SVGIG (reference sequence). The V gene end was trimmed by 4 bases and the J gene end by 0 bases; junction bases not matched to a gene: 8. The CDR3 DNA reads as TGTGCCTGGAATAACCGGGACAGCCCAACTAATGAAAAACTGTTTTTT. This sequence encodes CAWNNRDSPTNEKLFF. The variable domain in full, with the rest retrieved from reference TRBV30 and TRBJ1-4, is SQTIHQWPATLVQPVGSPLSLECTVEGTSNPNLYWYRQAAGRGLQLLFYSVGIGQISSEVPQNLSASRPQDRQFILSSKKLLLSDSGFYLCAWNNRDSPTNEKLFFGSGTQLSVL.

This chain connects TRBV6-5 to TRBJ2-2; either TRBD1 or TRBD2 may fit D (5 bases each). Germline CDR1 is MNHEY and CDR2 is SVGAGI. There are 15 residues in the CDR3. Deletions cut 2 bases from V and 5 bases from J, with 12 bases between. The CDR3 nucleotides are TGTGCCAGCAGTTACGTGGGGGATTGGACCGGGGAGCTGTTTTTT. Its protein is CASSYVGDWTGELFF.

This rearrangement joins TRBV5-4 to TRBJ2-1; no definite D call. V gave up 4 bases and J gave up 7 bases, with 12 bases separating them. Per germline, CDR1 SGHNT and CDR2 YYREEE (reference sequence). The CDR3 is made up of 13 amino acids. The CDR3 DNA reads TGTGCCAGCAGCCTCCCGGTGGGGAATGAGCAGTTCTTC. Translating gives CASSLPVGNEQFF.

V usage is TRBV5-1 and J usage is TRBJ2-7; 7 bases are a match to TRBD2. The CDR3 has 15 amino acids. The V gene's germline CDR1 is SGHRS and CDR2 YFSETQ. The J segment lost 2 bases and the V segment lost 1 base, leaving 6 bases of the junction unmatched. Here the CDR3 DNA reads TGCGCCAGCAGCTTGACGGCTAGCGGAACCTACGAGCAGTACTTC. Its translation: CASSLTASGTYEQYF.

The rearrangement uses TRBV30 and TRBJ1-3; D might be TRBD1 (6 bases). The V gene's germline CDR1 is GTSNPN and CDR2 SVGIG (reference sequence). The germline V and J ends were trimmed by 0 bases and 2 bases, with 8 bases remaining between them. The CDR3 is made up of 14 amino acids. The CDR3 DNA is TGTGCCTGGAGTGTACCAGGGGCTGGAAACACCATATATTTT. It translates to CAWSVPGAGNTIYF. Complete variable domain (other parts from reference TRBV30 and TRBJ1-3): SQTIHQWPATLVQPVGSPLSLECTVEGTSNPNLYWYRQAAGRGLQLLFYSVGIGQISSEVPQNLSASRPQDRQFILSSKKLLLSDSGFYLCAWSVPGAGNTIYFGEGSWLTVV.

The chain uses TRBV7-2 and TRBJ2-1; 8 bases agree with TRBD1. This CDR3 contains 15 residues. Germline CDR1 SGHTA, CDR2 FQGNSA. The ends lost 1 base at V and 4 bases at J; junction bases unmatched: 3. CDR3 DNA sequence: TGTGCCAGCAGCTTAGGGACAGGGTCTTACAATGAGCAGTTCTTC. Its translation is CASSLGTGSYNEQFF.

This clone was found a few times. V and J are TRBV11-2 and TRBJ1-5; D is perhaps TRBD1 (5 bases). CDR3 length: 13 amino acids. Germline V CDR1 and CDR2: SGHAT, FQNNGV. V dropped 6 bases and J dropped 5 bases, with 11 bases sitting between them. Here the CDR3 DNA reads TGTGCCAGCAGTCGACAGCGCGATCAGCCCCAGCATTTT. Translating it yields CASSRQRDQPQHF.

The chain combines TRBV21-1 with TRBJ2-7; TRBD2 was called by the table and not checked on the DNA. TRBV21-1 counts as a pseudogene. The CDR3 is made up of 16 amino acids. The chain's CDR3 is CASSKRQLAGVNEQYF. In nucleotides, the CDR3 is TGTGCCAGCAGCAAACGCCAGCTAGCGGGAGTCAACGAGCAGTACTTC.

V and J are TRBV30 and TRBJ2-7; 8 bases fit TRBD2. The germline V gene encodes CDR1 GTSNPN and CDR2 SVGIG (reference sequence). V was pared by 2 bases and J by 5 bases, with 14 bases of the junction left unmatched. The CDR3 has 16 amino acids. The CDR3, as DNA: TGTGCCTGGAGTTTCAGCGGGGGCCTATCGGGGAACGAGCAGTACTTC. It specifies CAWSFSGGLSGNEQYF.

The rearrangement links TRBV2 to TRBJ2-7; no firm D call. Trimming removed 8 bases at V and 5 bases at J, with 13 bases between. The CDR3 covers 12 residues. The germline V gene encodes CDR1 SNHLY and CDR2 FYNNEI. This chain's CDR3 is CASAWVDNEQYF. The CDR3 DNA sequence: TGTGCCAGCGCTTGGGTGGATAACGAGCAGTACTTC.

Turning to this clone: The junction does not match germline at one end; this may be a read error. This chain connects TRBV7-7 to TRBJ2-5, with TRBD2 as a possible D gene (5 bases). The CDR3 length is 15 residues. Germline-derived CDR1 and CDR2 are SSHAT and FNYEAQ (reference sequence). The CDR3 nucleotides are TGTGCTAGCAGCTTAAGTCCGACGCGGGAAGAGACCCAGTACTTC. This translates into CASSLSPTREETQYF.

The chain couples TRBV29-1 to TRBJ2-1, with TRBD2 as a possible D gene (6 bases). The V gene lost 8 bases and the J gene lost 0 bases, with 14 bases spanning the gap. The length of the CDR3 is 14 residues. Germline V gene lookup returns CDR1 SQVTM and CDR2 ANQGSEA. In nucleotides, the CDR3 is TGCAGCCCAACTCTCGGGAGCTCCTACAATGAGCAGTTCTTC. It translates to CSPTLGSSYNEQFF.